This record concerns one T cell receptor (beta chain) sequence. CDR1 is SGHDT and CDR2 is YYEEEE in the germline V gene. The CDR3 runs to 12 residues. V was trimmed by 1 base and J by 7 bases, leaving 9 bases between them. The entry originates in a study of radiation and T cells in renal cell carcinoma. On the study more broadly: Nephrectomy followed 15 Gy stereotactic body radiation by 4 weeks.

The protocol was immunoSEQ multiplex PCR, while the TCRdb copy is restricted to in-frame clones and leaves out a portion. The sample yields roughly 49,000 clones, 75% to 85% seen once. Time point reported: blood 2 weeks post-SBRT. Treatment: 15 Gy SBRT to primary tumor, nephrectomy 4 weeks later. After SBRT, blood was collected at 2 and 4 weeks, plus baseline. The tumor was a clear cell renal cell carcinoma. The source was blood, collected from a patient whose treatment included radiotherapy and nephrectomy. The gene calls are TRBV5-6 and TRBJ2-7; D is perhaps TRBD1 (5 bases). This TCR was sampled from a woman in her sixties or seventies with renal cell carcinoma. DNA for the CDR3: TGTGCCAGCAGCTTGCAGGACATGGAGCAGTACTTC. This translates into CASSLQDMEQYF. Together with reference TRBV5-6 and TRBJ2-7, the CDR3 gives the full variable domain: DAGVTQSPTHLIKTRGQQVTLRCSPKSGHDTVSWYQQALGQGPQFIFQYYEEEERQRGNFPDRFSGHQFPNYSSELNVNALLLGDSALYLCASSLQDMEQYFGPGTRLTVT.